This entry describes one T cell receptor beta chain. The germline gives CDR1 KGHDR, CDR2 SFDVKD. This CDR3 region has 15 residues. V lost 3 bases, J lost 1 base, and 11 bases lay in between. Clones were read by immunoSEQ multiplex PCR, and TCRdb kept only the in-frame ones, dropping some. The sample lists hundreds of thousands of clones, about 90% seen once, with 3.5% to 4.5% in the top ten. The entry originates in a study of blood T cell repertoires in COVID-19. As for the study in general: The study drew acute and convalescent COVID-19 samples from the United States, Italy and Spain. PBMCs, B-cell-depleted T cells, or T cells provided the cDNA or gDNA that made up the material.

The study recruited people aged roughly 18 to 100 years across approximately 24 US areas. Researchers sorted participants into cohorts using their self-reported clinical history. Input material: PBMCs or T cells enriched from blood (not recorded which). This TCR was sampled from a woman younger than 35 with acute COVID-19. This chain links TRBV24-1 with TRBJ1-2; D is possibly TRBD1 (6 bases). This chain's CDR3 is CATSDPGQLNYGYTF. The CDR3 DNA is TGTGCCACCAGTGATCCGGGACAACTTAACTATGGCTACACCTTC.